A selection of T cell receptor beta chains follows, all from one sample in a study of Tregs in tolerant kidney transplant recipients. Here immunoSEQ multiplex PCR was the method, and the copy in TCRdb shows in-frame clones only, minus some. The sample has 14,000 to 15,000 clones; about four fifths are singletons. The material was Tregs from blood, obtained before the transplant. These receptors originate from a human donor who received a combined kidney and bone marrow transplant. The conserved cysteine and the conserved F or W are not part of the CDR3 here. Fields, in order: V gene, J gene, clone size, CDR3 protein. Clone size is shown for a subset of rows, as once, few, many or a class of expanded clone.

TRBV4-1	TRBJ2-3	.	ASSPRQALDTQY
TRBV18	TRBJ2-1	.	ASSPGAGGNEQF
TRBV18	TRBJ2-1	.	ASSPPLREEQF
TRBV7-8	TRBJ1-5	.	ASSLTGGNQPQH
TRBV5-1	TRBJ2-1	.	ASSLAGYSYNEQF
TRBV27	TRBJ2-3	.	ASTPRGATDTQY
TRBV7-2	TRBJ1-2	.	ASSASILTGAPRDT
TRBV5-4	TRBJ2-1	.	ASSAWTGGNEQF
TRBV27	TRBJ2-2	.	ASSLGARRAGELF
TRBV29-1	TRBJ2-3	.	SGGDTGETQY
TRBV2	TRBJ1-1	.	ASSTVVGSGTEAF
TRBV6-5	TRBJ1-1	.	ASSYSPGQLFTEAF
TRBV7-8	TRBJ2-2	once	ASSPGSGGLHGELF
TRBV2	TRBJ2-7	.	ASFGAGARGEQY
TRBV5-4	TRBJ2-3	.	ASSFRRSGSTDTQY
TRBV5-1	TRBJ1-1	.	ASSLTQGNTEAF
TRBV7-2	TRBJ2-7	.	ASSLVAGAEQY
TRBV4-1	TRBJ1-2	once	ASSHEGQGVGRYGYT
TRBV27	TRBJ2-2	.	ASSLSLGQGGTGELF
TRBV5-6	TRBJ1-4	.	ASSHNPVATNEKLF
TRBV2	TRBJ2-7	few	ASREDRIDEQY
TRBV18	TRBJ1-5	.	ASSDPNQRQH
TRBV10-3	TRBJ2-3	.	AISERPGQGSDTQY
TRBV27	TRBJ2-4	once	ASSSQGRAKNIQY
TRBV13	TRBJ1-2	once	ASSIGGQGGTYGYT
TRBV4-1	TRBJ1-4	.	ASSLTRTNEKLF
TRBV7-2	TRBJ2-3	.	ASSPLAGVWADTQY
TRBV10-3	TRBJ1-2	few	AISEAAANYGYT
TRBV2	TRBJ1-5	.	ASSGQPGGPQH
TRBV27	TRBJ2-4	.	ASSIGQGRPKNIQY
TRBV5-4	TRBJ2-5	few	ASSSILFYGTTKQETQY
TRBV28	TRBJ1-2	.	ATYRESSYRYT
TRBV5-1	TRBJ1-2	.	ASSLRGPQNSNYGYT
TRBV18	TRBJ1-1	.	ASSPPPDTEAF
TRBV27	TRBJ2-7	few	ASSLTPGSFEQY
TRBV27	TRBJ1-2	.	ASSRTGGRFLGYT
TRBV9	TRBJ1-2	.	ASSFGQGYYGYT
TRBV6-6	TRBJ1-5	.	ASSYGTGGYQPQH
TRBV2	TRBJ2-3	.	ASRRGLGDTQY
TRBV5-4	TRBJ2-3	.	ASSLGLAGPPSTDTQY
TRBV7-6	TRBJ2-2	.	ASSLEPGKGGELF